The 21 T cell receptor beta chains below come from one sample, sequenced in a study of CD8+ T cells in alopecia areata. Treatment denoted: oral pan-JAK inhibitor, 5-10 mg twice daily. Extraction of RNA preceded its reverse transcription into cDNA, which served as the sequencing template. Using immunoSEQ multiplex PCR, the repertoire was profiled, and TCRdb retains in-frame clones only, with some absent. Here the sample spans some 220,000 clones, more than 45% being singletons. The specimen was CD4+ T cells sorted from blood, collected at week 4, from a patient treated with tofacitinib. These TCRs come from a human donor with alopecia areata.

V gene TRBV6-5 combines with J gene TRBJ2-5, with TRBD2 identical over 8 bases. The CDR3 consists of 13 residues. The J segment lost 4 bases and the V segment lost 10 bases, leaving 8 bases of the junction unmatched. Germline CDR1 is MNHEY and CDR2 is SVGAGI. The CDR3 region is CATGGAGGETQYF. For the CDR3, the DNA is TGTGCCACCGGGGGGGCCGGTGGAGAGACCCAGTACTTC.

The rearrangement links TRBV20-1 to TRBJ1-2, with D possibly being TRBD1 (6 bases). The germline CDR1 and CDR2 sequences are DFQATT and SNEGSKA (reference sequence). The CDR3 sequence is 11 residues long. V was shortened by 3 bases and J by 7 bases, with 9 bases between the two germline ends. The chain's CDR3 is CSASTGSGYTF. Here the CDR3 DNA reads TGCAGTGCTAGTACAGGGTCTGGCTACACCTTC.

The chain couples TRBV7-2 to TRBJ2-3, with 8 bases aligning to TRBD2. The V gene end was trimmed by 5 bases and the J gene end by 6 bases; junction bases not matched to a gene: 10. Germline values: CDR1 SGHTA, CDR2 FQGNSA. The CDR3 spans 15 residues. The CDR3 is CASSPEGLGTDTQYF. The CDR3 DNA is TGTGCCAGCAGCCCCGAGGGACTAGGGACGGATACGCAGTATTTT.

J is TRBJ1-6 and V is TRBV5-4, with a tentative D call TRBD1 (6 bases). The V end was cut by 2 bases, the J end by 10 bases, with 13 bases between. This CDR3 has 14 amino acids. Germline V gene sequence: CDR1 SGHNT, CDR2 YYREEE (reference sequence). The CDR3 sequence is CASSFTTGNSPLHF. CDR3 bases: TGTGCCAGCAGCTTTACAACAGGGAACTCACCCCTCCACTTT. Full variable domain (rest looked up from reference TRBV5-4 and TRBJ1-6): ETGVTQSPTHLIKTRGQQVTLRCSSQSGHNTVSWYQQALGQGPQFIFQYYREEENGRGNFPPRFSGLQFPNYSSELNVNALELDDSALYLCASSFTTGNSPLHFGNGTRLTVT.

This clone appeared a single time. J is TRBJ1-1 and V is TRBV29-1; the match to TRBD1 covers 7 bases. The CDR3 loop spans 13 amino acids. CDR1 and CDR2 (germline): SQVTM, ANQGSEA. The J segment lost 2 bases and the V segment lost 6 bases, leaving 6 bases of the junction unmatched. The CDR3: CSVTGRDNTEAFF. CDR3 nucleotide sequence: TGCAGCGTGACAGGGCGGGATAACACTGAAGCTTTCTTT.

The chain has TRBV29-1 and TRBJ2-3; the D gene is possibly TRBD1 (5 bases). The CDR3 has 13 residues. Trimming took off 5 bases at V and 5 bases at J, with 14 bases between the two ends. From germline, CDR1 is SQVTM and CDR2 ANQGSEA. The DNA of the CDR3 is TGCAGCGTTCAGGGCCATTTGGGAGATACGCAGTATTTT. Protein product: CSVQGHLGDTQYF.

The V and J genes are TRBV7-6 and TRBJ1-2, with 10 bases fitting TRBD1. The CDR3 runs 14 residues. CDR1 SGHVS and CDR2 FNYEAQ come from the germline V gene. Unmatched junction bases numbered 2, after V lost 1 base and J lost 6 bases. CDR3 in amino acids: CASSLGGTGDGYTF. The CDR3 DNA reads TGTGCCAGCAGCTTAGGAGGGACAGGGGATGGCTACACCTTC.

The chain joins TRBV29-1 to TRBJ1-1; the D gene is possibly TRBD1 (5 bases). This CDR3 region has 14 residues. The germline V gene encodes CDR1 SQVTM and CDR2 ANQGSEA. With 3 bases removed from V and 0 bases from J, the gap between germline ends came to 11 bases. This CDR3 reads CSVEGRVMNTEAFF. CDR3 coding DNA: TGCAGCGTTGAGGGCAGGGTAATGAACACTGAAGCTTTCTTT.

This clone occurred once. The gene calls are TRBV7-3 and TRBJ2-1; D is unclear. This CDR3 is 13 amino acids long. Germline CDR1 SGHTA, CDR2 FQGTGA. The V gene lost 2 bases and the J gene lost 9 bases, with 11 bases spanning the gap. For the CDR3, the DNA is TGTGCCAGCAGCTTACGATTCCTTAGTGAGCAGTTCTTC. It specifies CASSLRFLSEQFF.

The sample holds a few counts of this clone. The CDR3 spells CASSAVGGAFGYTF. CDR3 sequence (DNA): TGTGCCAGCAGTGCGGTTGGAGGGGCATTTGGCTACACCTTC. V and J are TRBV6-4 and TRBJ1-2, with D maybe TRBD1 (5 bases). V was trimmed by 4 bases and J by 7 bases, leaving 16 bases between them. The CDR3 loop spans 14 amino acids. Per the germline V gene, CDR1 is MRHNA and CDR2 is SNTAGT.

V usage is TRBV30 and J usage is TRBJ1-2; D may be TRBD1 (6 bases). Between the trimmed V and J ends, which lost 5 bases and 4 bases, there was a span of 17 bases. The germline V gene encodes CDR1 GTSNPN and CDR2 SVGIG (reference sequence). CDR3 length: 14 amino acids. The CDR3 reads CAWADSHGLYGYTF. CDR3 nucleotides: TGTGCCTGGGCGGACAGCCATGGTCTCTATGGCTACACCTTC.

The chain carries TRBV15 and TRBJ1-4, with D possibly matching TRBD1 (6 bases). The CDR3 sequence is 14 residues long. CDR1 and CDR2 (germline): LNHNV, YYDKDF (reference sequence). V was shortened by 5 bases and J by 2 bases, with 9 bases between the two germline ends. For the CDR3, the DNA is TGTGCCACCAGCCGGGGGGCCACTAATGAAAAACTGTTTTTT. Residues: CATSRGATNEKLFF.

The chain employs TRBV6-5 and TRBJ1-2; a weak D match, TRBD1 (6 bases). The CDR3 length is 14 residues. V was clipped by 5 bases and J by 4 bases, with 14 bases between them. Germline V gives CDR1 MNHEY, CDR2 SVGAGI. Here the CDR3 DNA reads TGTGCCAGCAGTGGGATGGGACATTCCTATGGCTACACCTTC. It is translated as CASSGMGHSYGYTF.

The chain carries TRBV29-1 and TRBJ1-2; TRBD1 matches at 7 bases. The germline V gene encodes CDR1 SQVTM and CDR2 ANQGSEA. The junction had 5 bases not matched to a gene; V was cut back by 6 bases and J by 4 bases. The CDR3 is 12 residues long. DNA of the CDR3: TGCAGCGTGCGACAGGGCGCCTATGGCTACACCTTC. It translates to CSVRQGAYGYTF. The variable domain in full, completed from reference TRBV29-1 and TRBJ1-2, reads SAVISQKPSRDICQRGTSLTIQCQVDSQVTMMFWYRQQPGQSLTLIATANQGSEATYESGFVIDKFPISRPNLTFSTLTVSNMSPEDSSIYLCSVRQGAYGYTFGSGTRLTVV.

The chain's CDR3 is CASSQVPRDAGELFF. The CDR3 region has the DNA TGCGCCAGCAGCCAAGTTCCCAGGGATGCCGGGGAGCTGTTTTTT. The rearrangement joins TRBV4-3 to TRBJ2-2; maybe TRBD1 (5 bases). The germline V and J ends were trimmed by 1 base and 6 bases, with 12 bases remaining between them. This CDR3 is 15 amino acids long. Germline CDR1 LGHNA, CDR2 YSLEER.

There are many counts of this clone. The gene calls are TRBV18 and TRBJ1-1; D gene ambiguous. Between the trimmed V and J ends, which lost 5 bases and 1 base, there was a span of 11 bases. CDR3 length: 14 amino acids. The germline V gene has CDR1 KGHSH and CDR2 LQKENI. CDR3 bases: TGTGCCAGCTCAGCCGGACGGGAGAACACTGAAGCTTTCTTT. Its protein product is CASSAGRENTEAFF. The whole variable domain, remainder taken from reference TRBV18 and TRBJ1-1, is NAGVMQNPRHLVRRRGQEARLRCSPMKGHSHVYWYRQLPEEGLKFMVYLQKENIIDESGMPKERFSAEFPKEGPSILRIQQVVRGDSAAYFCASSAGRENTEAFFGQGTRLTVV.

The chain recombines TRBV7-2 with TRBJ2-7; no definite D call. The CDR3 consists of 14 residues. Germline lookup yields CDR1 SGHTA and CDR2 FQGNSA. Trimming removed 5 bases from V and 4 bases from J, with 15 bases in between. This CDR3 is CASSLLTWEYEQYF. CDR3 bases: TGTGCCAGCAGCCTACTCACGTGGGAATACGAGCAGTACTTC.

The chain employs TRBV29-1 and TRBJ1-2; tentative D call: TRBD1 (6 bases). From germline, CDR1 is SQVTM and CDR2 ANQGSEA. The V and J ends lost 7 bases and 6 bases respectively, with 15 bases between them. The CDR3 totals 12 residues. The CDR3: CSAYREEDGYTF. The CDR3 DNA is TGCAGCGCCTACAGGGAAGAGGATGGCTACACCTTC.

The V call is TRBV7-2, the J call TRBJ1-5; D perhaps matches TRBD1 (5 bases). Germline lookup yields CDR1 SGHTA and CDR2 FQGNSA. CDR3 length equals 14 residues. Trimming cost V 1 base and J 2 bases, with 6 bases left between them. CDR3 amino acids: CASSLGRGNQPQHF. The DNA for the CDR3 is TGTGCCAGCAGCTTAGGCAGGGGCAATCAGCCCCAGCATTTT.

The V gene is TRBV9, the J gene TRBJ2-2, with D tentatively TRBD2 (6 bases). CDR3 length: 13 residues. V lost 4 bases to trimming and J lost 8 bases, with 12 bases between them. In germline, CDR1 is SGDLS, CDR2 YYNGEE. DNA of the CDR3: TGTGCCAGCAGCCCTCGACTAGATGGGGAGCTGTTTTTT. The encoded protein is CASSPRLDGELFF.

V usage is TRBV5-1 and J usage is TRBJ2-5, with TRBD2 matching 7 bases. Germline V gene data show CDR1 as SGHRS and CDR2 as YFSETQ. There are 16 residues in the CDR3. The J segment lost 1 base and the V segment lost 0 bases, leaving 6 bases of the junction unmatched. In DNA, the CDR3 is TGCGCCAGCAGCTTGGCAGACCGGACTAGCCAAGAGACCCAGTACTTC. It codes for CASSLADRTSQETQYF.